This T cell receptor (beta chain) was sequenced for a study of CD8 T cells in Susac syndrome. The study, taken as a whole, reports: As the study acknowledged, the number of individuals who were part of its TCR sequencing and HLA analysis was relatively small.

The T cells that were sequenced for TCR beta were CD8+ and CD4+ cells from blood. With regard to this clonotype: Its antigen is currently unknown. One junction end does not reproduce the germline sequence, and a read error may be involved.

The RNA, roughly 0.45 to 1 ug, was put through reverse transcription using random hexamers. TCRdb re-analysed the immunoSEQ multiplex PCR reads in MiXCR, keeping a single row per CDR3 protein. Among about 210,000 distinct CDR3 sequences listed, about 96% were seen once. The CDR3 is 11 amino acids. The V gene's germline CDR1 is MNHEY and CDR2 SVGAGI. This receptor was obtained from a human donor with multiple sclerosis. The J gene is TRBJ2-7, the V gene TRBV6-5; D not certain. Sequencing input: CD4+ T cells from PBMCs. The DNA of the CDR3 is TGTGCCAGCAGTTACTCCGACGAGCAGTACTTC. It specifies CASSYSDEQYF.